This TCR beta chain is from a study of CD8+CD57+ T cells in acquired aplastic anemia. Trimming pared 7 bases from V and 0 bases from J, leaving 25 bases between. Germline lookup yields CDR1 SQVTM and CDR2 ANQGSEA. This CDR3 has 17 amino acids. Genomic DNA served as template for TCR beta VDJ and CDR3 profiling. One entry per CDR3 protein results from TCRdb running MiXCR on the reads. The data contain about 470,000 distinct CDR3 sequences, over 25% of them singletons. CD8+CD57+ cell expansion, shown by flow cytometry, had occurred in the patients selected for sequencing. The V gene is TRBV29-1, the J gene TRBJ2-7; D may be TRBD2 (6 bases). The sample consisted of sorted CD4+, CD8+, or CD8+CD57+ T cells (not recorded which) from PBMCs. The sequence was obtained from a human donor with aplastic anemia. The CDR3 sequence: CSASSGQERGGSYEQYF. The CDR3 DNA reads as TGCAGCGCCAGCAGCGGGCAGGAGAGGGGAGGCTCCTACGAGCAGTACTTC.